This T cell receptor (beta chain) emerged from a study of cytomegalovirus exposure and HLA in healthy donors. Notes on the study in general: Later on, an analysis tied around 17,000 TCR beta sequences to HLA alleles at 0.05 false discovery rate. Later findings reportedly placed an Asian-associated ancestry cluster below the approximately 670-donor mean for N-insertions. Several top significant clusters appeared, in a later analysis, to be linked to common viral pathogens.

Primers for the PCR totalled 60 Vbeta and 13 Jbeta. Produced via immunoSEQ multiplex PCR; TCRdb's table is partial and in-frame only. The table records about 190,000 clones, approximately 90% of them present only once. Comment on this clone: The antigen remains undetermined.

The V and J ends lost 9 bases and 8 bases respectively, with 10 bases between them. CDR3 length: 11 amino acids. Germline CDR1 is SNHLY and CDR2 is FYNNEI. The chain combines TRBV2 with TRBJ1-4; D uncertain. The clonotype comes from a boy younger than 10 in good health and CMV-seronegative. Input material: PBMCs. CDR3 in amino acids: CASVSPEKLFF. CDR3 nucleotides: TGTGCCAGTGTCAGTCCAGAAAAACTGTTTTTT.